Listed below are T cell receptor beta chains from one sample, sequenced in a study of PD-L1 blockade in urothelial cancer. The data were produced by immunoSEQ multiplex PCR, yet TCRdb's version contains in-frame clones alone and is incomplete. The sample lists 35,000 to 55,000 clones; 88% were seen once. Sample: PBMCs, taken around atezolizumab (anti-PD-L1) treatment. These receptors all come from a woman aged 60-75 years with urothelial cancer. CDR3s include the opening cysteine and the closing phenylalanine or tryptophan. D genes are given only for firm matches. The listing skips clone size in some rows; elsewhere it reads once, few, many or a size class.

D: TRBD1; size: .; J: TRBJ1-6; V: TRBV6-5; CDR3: CASRYRGVYNSPLHF; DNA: TGTGCCAGCAGGTACAGGGGCGTTTATAATTCACCCCTCCACTTT
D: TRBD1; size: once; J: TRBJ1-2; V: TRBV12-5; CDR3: CASGPGTLVNRGLGYTF; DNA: TGTGCTAGTGGCCCGGGTACCCTGGTGAACAGGGGGCTTGGCTACACCTTC
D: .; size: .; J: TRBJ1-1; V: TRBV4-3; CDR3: CASSQDGGGGTEAFF; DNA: TGCGCCAGCAGCCAAGATGGGGGAGGGGGCACTGAAGCTTTCTTT
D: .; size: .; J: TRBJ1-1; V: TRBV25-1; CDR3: CASSPHGVGSEAFF; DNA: TGTGCCAGCAGTCCTCATGGGGTCGGGAGTGAAGCTTTCTTT
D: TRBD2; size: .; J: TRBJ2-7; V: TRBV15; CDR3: CATSMRGSHYEQYF; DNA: TGTGCCACCAGCATGCGCGGGAGCCACTACGAGCAGTACTTC
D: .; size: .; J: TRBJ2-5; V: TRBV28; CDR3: CASTPPGLSETQYF; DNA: TGTGCCAGCACCCCGCCGGGACTGTCGGAGACCCAGTACTTC
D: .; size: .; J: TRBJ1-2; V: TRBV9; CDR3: CASSVVSDRPYGYTF; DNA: TGTGCCAGCAGCGTAGTCTCGGACAGACCATATGGCTACACCTTC
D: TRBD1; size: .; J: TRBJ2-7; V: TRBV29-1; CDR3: CSVLQGVSYEQYF; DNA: TGCAGCGTTTTACAGGGGGTATCTTACGAGCAGTACTTC
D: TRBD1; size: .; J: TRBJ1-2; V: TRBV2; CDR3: CASRGTGQPYGYTF; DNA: TGTGCCAGCAGAGGGACAGGTCAACCCTATGGCTACACCTTC
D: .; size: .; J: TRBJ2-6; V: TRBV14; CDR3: CASSPRQHPSGANVLTF; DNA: TGTGCCAGCAGCCCCCGACAGCATCCCTCTGGGGCCAACGTCCTGACTTTC
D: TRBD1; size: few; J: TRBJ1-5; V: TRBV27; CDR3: CASSTGTGANQPQHF; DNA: TGTGCCAGCAGCACCGGGACAGGGGCCAATCAGCCCCAGCATTTT